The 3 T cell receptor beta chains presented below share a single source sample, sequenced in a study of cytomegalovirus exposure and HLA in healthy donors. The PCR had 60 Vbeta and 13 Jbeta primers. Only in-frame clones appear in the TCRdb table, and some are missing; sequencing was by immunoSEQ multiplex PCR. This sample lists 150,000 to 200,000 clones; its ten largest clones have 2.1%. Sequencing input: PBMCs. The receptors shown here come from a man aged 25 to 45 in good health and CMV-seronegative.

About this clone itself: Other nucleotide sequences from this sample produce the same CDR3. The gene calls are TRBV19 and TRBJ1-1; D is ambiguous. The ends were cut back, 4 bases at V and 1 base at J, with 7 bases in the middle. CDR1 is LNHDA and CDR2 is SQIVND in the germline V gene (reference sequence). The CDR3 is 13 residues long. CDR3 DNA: TGTGCCAGTAGTACCACAGCGAACACTGAAGCTTTCTTT. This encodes CASSTTANTEAFF.

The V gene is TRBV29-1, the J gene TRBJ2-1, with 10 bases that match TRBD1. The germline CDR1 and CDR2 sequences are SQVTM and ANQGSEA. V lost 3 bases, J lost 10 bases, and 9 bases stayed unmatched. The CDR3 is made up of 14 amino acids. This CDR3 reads CSVEGGQGVGEQFF. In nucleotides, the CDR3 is TGCAGCGTTGAGGGAGGACAGGGGGTTGGCGAGCAGTTCTTC.

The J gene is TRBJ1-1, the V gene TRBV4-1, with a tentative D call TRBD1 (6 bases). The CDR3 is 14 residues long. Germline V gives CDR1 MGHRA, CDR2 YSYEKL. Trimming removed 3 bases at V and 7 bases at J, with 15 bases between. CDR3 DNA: TGCGCCAGCAGCCATCCCGGGACAAAAATTGAAGCTTTCTTT. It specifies CASSHPGTKIEAFF.